In this sample, the clone carrying this T cell receptor (beta chain) turned up a few times. Its specificity is unknown. Germline V gene data show CDR1 as KGHSH and CDR2 as LQKENI. The CDR3 consists of 16 residues. V dropped 5 bases and J dropped 0 bases, with 14 bases sitting between them. TCRbeta library construction was performed incorporating unique molecular identifiers. TCRdb reprocessed the PCR reads via MiXCR and lists one record per CDR3 protein. Among approximately 650,000 distinct CDR3 sequences listed, about 12% were seen once. The source of the sample is a study of T-cell reconstitution after alpha-beta-depleted transplantation in children. Study results and limitations: Fresh T-cell production supplied most of the T-cell counts and diversity seen one year after transplant.

The clonotype originates from a girl aged 2-10 years with congenital amegakaryocytic thrombocytopenia, due to receive a stem cell transplant. The sample was PBMCs, taken before TCRalphabeta/CD19-depleted stem cell transplant. The rearrangement joins TRBV18 to TRBJ2-1; D call uncertain. The CDR3 DNA follows: TGTGCCAGCTCATCAGAGTTTCTGGGCTCCTACAATGAGCAGTTCTTC. Translation: CASSSEFLGSYNEQFF.